This T cell receptor beta chain derives from a study of blood T cell repertoires in COVID-19. V lost 7 bases, J lost 7 bases, and 10 bases lay in between. The CDR3 length is 12 residues. Looked up from germline, CDR1 is MGHDK and CDR2 is SYGVNS. As handled by the study authors: Counts of nucleated cells, estimated from reference gene primer amplification, were obtained. Profiled with immunoSEQ multiplex PCR; TCRdb holds only in-frame clones, not every one. V and J calls and clone size are those listed in that table; D and trimming were worked out from the DNA. The repertoire holds some 310,000 clones, with roughly nine tenths as singletons.

This sequence joins TRBV25-1 and TRBJ2-2, with D perhaps TRBD2 (6 bases). Material: peripheral blood. This TCR derives from a woman in her twenties or thirties with COVID-19, enrolled during active disease. DNA of the CDR3: TGTGCCAGCAAAGGGGAGGTCGGGGAGCTGTTTTTT. This encodes CASKGEVGELFF.